The clone carrying this T cell receptor beta chain was found once. The antigen remains undetermined. The data were obtained in a study of cytomegalovirus exposure and HLA in healthy donors. Whole-study results and caveats: Later analysis identified a missense DCLRE1C variant that was linked to TCR beta V- and J-gene trimming.

Germline V gene lookup returns CDR1 SGHKS and CDR2 YYEKEE (reference sequence). The CDR3 contains 16 residues. With 1 base removed from V and 4 bases from J, the gap between germline ends came to 18 bases. The primer mix had 60 Vbeta and 13 Jbeta primers. Profiling relied on immunoSEQ multiplex PCR, and the TCRdb table lists in-frame clones only, not all of them. The sample yields approximately 200,000 clones, 84% seen once. Material for sequencing was PBMCs. The rearrangement joins TRBV5-5 to TRBJ2-7; tentative D call: TRBD1 (5 bases). This receptor was identified in a boy aged 5-17 years in good health and CMV-seronegative. CDR3 residues: CASSLFVILQEYEQYF. CDR3 bases: TGTGCCAGCAGCTTGTTTGTCATACTACAGGAGTACGAGCAGTACTTC.